Each of the 19 T cell receptor beta chains below was sequenced from the same sample in a study of regulatory T cells in long-lasting Graves disease. Time point noted: newly diagnosed GD, antithyroid drugs for less than 3 months. Extracted RNA from PBMCs served as the source of the TCR library. Arm-PCR of CDR3 regions and iRepertoire HTBI primers were used to build TCR beta libraries. TCRdb re-analysed the multiplex PCR reads in MiXCR, keeping a single row per CDR3 protein. The sample holds around 450,000 distinct CDR3 sequences, around 16% seen once. This sample also appeared in a second study, on T cells in Graves' hyperthyroidism and ophthalmopathy.

Source: peripheral blood mononuclear cells (PBMCs), taken at new diagnosis, from a patient treated with antithyroid drugs. These receptors were obtained from a woman between 40 and 55 years old with Graves disease.

This clonotype was observed at least ten times. CDR3 sequence: CASRRTGFETQYF. In nucleotides, the CDR3 is TGTGCCAGTAGGAGGACAGGGTTCGAGACCCAGTACTTC. The chain recombines TRBV19 with TRBJ2-5, with 8 bases aligning to TRBD1. Germline values: CDR1 LNHDA, CDR2 SQIVND (reference sequence). The CDR3 is 13 residues long. J gave up 5 bases and V 6 bases, and 5 bases lay outside the gene matches. Looking up the rest from reference TRBV19 and TRBJ2-5 gives the full variable domain: DGGITQSPKYLFRKEGQNVTLSCEQNLNHDAMYWYRQDPGQGLRLIYYSQIVNDFQKGDIAEGYSVSREKKESFPLTVTSAQKNPTAFYLCASRRTGFETQYFGPGTRLLVL.

This clonotype was detected only a few times. The CDR3 loop reads CASSFRQGERDTQYF. CDR3 nucleotides: TGTGCCAGCAGCTTTAGGCAGGGAGAACGAGATACGCAGTATTTT. The chain carries TRBV11-3 and TRBJ2-3; D may be TRBD1 or TRBD2 (5 bases each). The V and J ends lost 3 bases and 5 bases respectively, with 15 bases between them. The CDR3 sequence is 15 residues long. The germline V gene has CDR1 SGHNT and CDR2 YENEEA.

This clonotype came up many times. V is TRBV7-3 and J is TRBJ2-3, with 10 bases identical to TRBD2. The CDR3 covers 17 residues. Germline V gives CDR1 SGHTA, CDR2 FQGTGA. The V segment lost 5 bases and the J segment 4 bases; nucleotides outside the gene matches: 12. CDR3 amino acids: CASSLYPRTSGPDTQYF. The CDR3 region has the DNA TGTGCCAGCAGCCTTTACCCCCGGACTAGCGGACCAGATACGCAGTATTTT.

This clonotype was counted ten times or more. J is TRBJ2-5 and V is TRBV24-1; 10 bases fit TRBD1. This CDR3 region has 14 residues. Losses at the gene ends were 7 bases for V and 2 bases for J; bases not matched to a gene: 3. The germline V gene has CDR1 KGHDR and CDR2 SFDVKD. CDR3 DNA sequence: TGTGCCACCAGCGGGACAGGGGATCAAGAGACCCAGTACTTC. Translation: CATSGTGDQETQYF.

This chain connects TRBV29-1 to TRBJ2-2; tentative D call: TRBD1 (5 bases). Germline loops: CDR1 SQVTM, CDR2 ANQGSEA. Trimming removed 1 base at V and 2 bases at J, with 5 bases between. The CDR3 consists of 13 residues. DNA of the CDR3: TGCAGCGTTGAAGGGACAAACACCGGGGAGCTGTTTTTT. Translating gives CSVEGTNTGELFF.

This clonotype has a handful of counts. This chain uses TRBV12-3 or TRBV12-4 with TRBJ2-1; no clear D. The CDR3 sequence is 15 residues long. The V end lost 7 bases, the J end lost 0 bases, and 13 bases lay between the germline ends. CDR3: CASTTEYVSYNEQFF. The CDR3 DNA reads as TGTGCCAGCACCACAGAGTATGTCTCCTACAATGAGCAGTTCTTC.

This clonotype was recorded many times. V and J are TRBV3-1 and TRBJ2-5, with TRBD1 matching 7 bases. Unmatched junction bases numbered 10, after V lost 4 bases and J lost 2 bases. Germline V gene data show CDR1 as LGHDT and CDR2 as YNNKEL (reference sequence). The CDR3 totals 16 residues. In DNA, the CDR3 is TGTGCCAGCAGCCGAAGTTCAGGGGGTACACAAGAGACCCAGTACTTC. This sequence encodes CASSRSSGGTQETQYF.

This clonotype occurred many times. The chain employs TRBV11-3 and TRBJ2-3; TRBD2 aligns across 9 bases. The germline gives CDR1 SGHNT, CDR2 YENEEA. The CDR3 extends over 15 amino acids. Trimming cost V 1 base and J 3 bases; bases outside gene matches: 2. The CDR3 DNA follows: TGTGCCAGCAGCTTAGCTAGCGGGACTACAGATACGCAGTATTTT. Its protein is CASSLASGTTDTQYF. Based on the CDR3 plus reference TRBV11-3 and TRBJ2-3, the full variable domain is EAGVVQSPRYKIIEKKQPVAFWCNPISGHNTLYWYLQNLGQGPELLIRYENEEAVDDSQLPKDRFSAERLKGVDSTLKIQPAELGDSAVYLCASSLASGTTDTQYFGPGTRLTVL.

This clonotype was observed a handful of times. The J gene is TRBJ2-2, the V gene TRBV29-1; D gene uncertain. In germline, CDR1 is SQVTM, CDR2 ANQGSEA. The CDR3 loop spans 15 amino acids. V lost 7 bases, J lost 3 bases, and 18 bases lay in between. The CDR3 spells CSGRHVKFYTGELFF. For the CDR3, the DNA is TGCAGCGGAAGACACGTTAAGTTCTACACCGGGGAGCTGTTTTTT.

This clonotype came up many times. The V and J genes are TRBV27 and TRBJ1-5, with D maybe TRBD1 (5 bases). V gave up 6 bases and J gave up 3 bases, with 15 bases separating them. Germline loops: CDR1 MNHEY, CDR2 SMNVEV (reference sequence). This CDR3 region has 15 residues. Written as DNA, the CDR3 is TGTGCCAGCAGCCCAACAGGATCCCCCAATCAGCCCCAGCATTTT. It encodes CASSPTGSPNQPQHF.

This clonotype was found many times. V and J are TRBV6-2 or TRBV6-3 and TRBJ2-7; D is perhaps TRBD1 (6 bases). V lost 6 bases, J lost 2 bases, and 14 bases lay in between. This CDR3 contains 14 residues. Germline CDR1 reads MNHEY; CDR2 reads SVGEGT. The CDR3 here is CASSETGSTYEQYF. In nucleotides, the CDR3 is TGTGCCAGCAGCGAGACAGGATCGACCTACGAGCAGTACTTC.

This clonotype was detected many times. The V and J genes are TRBV5-1 and TRBJ2-2; D could derive from TRBD1 or TRBD2 (5 bases each). Per germline, CDR1 SGHRS and CDR2 YFSETQ. V lost 4 bases, J lost 4 bases, and 20 bases lay in between. The CDR3 covers 17 residues. CDR3 nucleotides: TGCGCCAGCAGCCGCGCCGGGATGGCAGGGTTCACCGGGGAGCTGTTTTTT. This encodes CASSRAGMAGFTGELFF.

The chain couples TRBV19 to TRBJ2-3; unclear D gene. Germline CDR1 and CDR2: LNHDA and SQIVND (reference sequence). V was shortened by 4 bases and J by 2 bases, with 13 bases between the two germline ends. This CDR3 region has 15 residues. The chain's CDR3 is CASSTRASYTDTQYF. The CDR3 DNA is TGTGCCAGTAGTACTAGGGCTAGTTACACAGATACGCAGTATTTT. Based on the CDR3 plus reference TRBV19 and TRBJ2-3, the full variable domain is DGGITQSPKYLFRKEGQNVTLSCEQNLNHDAMYWYRQDPGQGLRLIYYSQIVNDFQKGDIAEGYSVSREKKESFPLTVTSAQKNPTAFYLCASSTRASYTDTQYFGPGTRLTVL.

In this sample, this clonotype turned up many times. The chain carries TRBV19 and TRBJ2-2, with 9 bases lining up with TRBD2. The trim removed 5 bases at V and 2 bases at J, leaving 3 bases unmatched. CDR1 is LNHDA and CDR2 is SQIVND in the germline V gene (reference sequence). CDR3 length: 15 residues. The CDR3 loop is CASSSGTSNTGELFF. CDR3 nucleotide sequence: TGTGCCAGTAGTTCCGGGACTAGCAACACCGGGGAGCTGTTTTTT.

This clonotype has ten or more counts. This chain links TRBV6-1 with TRBJ2-1; 9 bases agree with TRBD2. Germline values: CDR1 MNHNS, CDR2 SASEGT. This CDR3 comprises 15 residues. V dropped 10 bases and J dropped 0; count of bases not matched to a gene: 7. CDR3 nucleotide sequence: TGTGCCACGGGACTAGCCTTTAGCTCCTACAATGAGCAGTTCTTC. This encodes CATGLAFSSYNEQFF.

This clonotype has ten or more counts. This chain connects TRBV7-9 to TRBJ2-7; unclear D gene. The CDR3 is made up of 13 amino acids. V was clipped by 5 bases and J by 0 bases, with 8 bases between them. Looked up from germline, CDR1 is SEHNR and CDR2 is FQNEAQ (reference sequence). The CDR3 here is CASSPRNSYEQYF. CDR3 sequence (DNA): TGTGCCAGCAGCCCCCGGAACTCCTACGAGCAGTACTTC.

The table lists this clonotype with a few counts. The chain links TRBV11-2 to TRBJ1-1; D perhaps matches TRBD1 (5 bases). This CDR3 comprises 14 residues. The V gene lost 3 bases and the J gene lost 1 base, with 9 bases spanning the gap. Germline CDR1 SGHAT, CDR2 FQNNGV. DNA of the CDR3: TGTGCCAGCAGCTTTGTGACAGAGAACACTGAAGCTTTCTTT. It translates to CASSFVTENTEAFF.

This clonotype was found a few times. V is TRBV6-9 and J is TRBJ1-6; 8 bases match TRBD1. The CDR3 has 17 residues. CDR1 and CDR2 from the germline V gene are MNHGY and SVAAGI. V gave up 3 bases and J gave up 6 bases; unmatched junction bases: 10. The CDR3 sequence is CASSYSSPGGGNSPLHF. The CDR3 region has the DNA TGTGCCAGCAGTTACTCTTCGCCAGGGGGCGGTAATTCACCCCTCCACTTT.

In this sample, this clonotype turned up many times. The CDR3 region is CASSLEGVTLTTQYF. Written as DNA, the CDR3 is TGTGCCAGCAGTTTAGAGGGAGTCACGCTTACTACGCAGTATTTT. The chain has TRBV28 and TRBJ2-3; tentatively, D is TRBD2 (5 bases). V was shortened by 2 bases and J by 8 bases, with 17 bases between the two germline ends. This CDR3 contains 15 residues. CDR1 and CDR2 from the germline V gene are MDHEN and SYDVKM.